The rows below give T cell receptor beta chains drawn from one sample of a study of cytomegalovirus exposure and HLA in healthy donors. The assay was immunoSEQ multiplex PCR, and TCRdb's table has in-frame clones only and misses some. The table includes 160,000 or so clones, around nine tenths detected once. The sequenced sample consisted of PBMCs. The receptors here all came from a woman under 40 in good health and CMV-seronegative. CDR3s include the opening cysteine and the closing phenylalanine or tryptophan. The D gene is left open where the match is weak. Only part of the rows carry a size: once, few, many, or a class if the clone is expanded.

-	TRBV27	TRBJ2-3	-	CASSFSPPRSDTQYF	TGTGCCAGCAGTTTTTCCCCCCCGCGTTCGGATACGCAGTATTTT
TRBD2	TRBV6-5	TRBJ2-1	-	CASSYGSGEYNEQFF	TGTGCCAGCAGTTACGGAAGCGGGGAGTACAATGAGCAGTTCTTC
-	TRBV4-1	TRBJ2-7	-	CASSQEGVYEQYF	TGCGCCAGCAGCCAAGAGGGAGTTTACGAGCAGTACTTC
-	TRBV6-1	TRBJ1-1	-	CASSGVRGDTEAFF	TGTGCCAGCAGTGGGGTTCGGGGTGACACTGAAGCTTTCTTT
TRBD2	TRBV29-1	TRBJ2-5	-	CSVDGAPGGYRGETQYF	TGCAGCGTTGATGGGGCCCCGGGGGGATATCGGGGAGAGACCCAGTACTTC
TRBD2	TRBV4-1	TRBJ2-3	-	CASSQGPASGTDTQYF	TGCGCCAGCAGCCAAGGGCCGGCTAGCGGGACAGATACGCAGTATTTT
-	TRBV6-1	TRBJ2-1	-	CASSEYFGAYNEQFF	TGTGCCAGCAGTGAATATTTCGGGGCCTACAATGAGCAGTTCTTC
-	TRBV28	TRBJ1-2	-	CASSLLPEGYTF	TGTGCCAGCAGTTTACTACCGGAGGGCTACACCTTC
-	TRBV6-1	TRBJ1-6	-	CASSEVGGAGASYNSPLHF	TGTGCCAGCAGTGAAGTTGGGGGGGCGGGGGCCTCCTATAATTCACCCCTCCACTTT
TRBD1	TRBV15	TRBJ2-1	-	CATSREVRTGVDNEQFF	TGTGCCACCAGCAGGGAAGTCAGGACAGGGGTGGACAATGAGCAGTTCTTC
TRBD2	TRBV9	TRBJ2-2	-	CASSVAGGLFGSGELFF	TGTGCCAGCAGCGTAGCGGGGGGGCTGTTTGGTTCGGGGGAGCTGTTTTTT
-	TRBV19	TRBJ2-1	once	CASSIVSSINEQFF	TGTGCCAGTAGTATAGTGTCTAGTATCAATGAGCAGTTCTTC
-	TRBV4-2	TRBJ2-7	-	CASSQAMEREQYF	TGTGCCAGCAGCCAGGCTATGGAGAGAGAGCAGTACTTC
TRBD1	TRBV7-9	TRBJ1-4	-	CASSPPGGRGNEKLFF	TGTGCCAGCAGCCCTCCAGGCGGCAGGGGGAATGAAAAACTGTTTTTT
-	TRBV5-4	TRBJ1-2	-	CASSLGTGEGYTF	TGTGCCAGCAGCTTGGGGACGGGGGAAGGCTACACCTTC
-	TRBV5-1	TRBJ2-7	-	CASSLGWGPRSSYEQYF	TGCGCCAGCAGCTTGGGGTGGGGGCCCCGGTCGTCCTACGAGCAGTACTTC
TRBD1	TRBV5-1	TRBJ1-5	few	CASSLTGTADQPQHF	TGCGCCAGCAGCTTGACGGGGACAGCAGATCAGCCCCAGCATTTT
-	TRBV19	TRBJ1-5	-	CASSIDGGNQPQHF	TGTGCCAGTAGTATAGACGGAGGCAATCAGCCCCAGCATTTT
-	TRBV4-2	TRBJ2-7	-	CASSQDLAPAYEQYF	TGTGCCAGCAGCCAAGATCTGGCTCCTGCTTACGAGCAGTACTTC
-	TRBV19	TRBJ1-1	-	CATRDYGNTEAFF	TGTGCCACGCGGGACTACGGGAACACTGAAGCTTTCTTT